The subject of this entry is one TCR beta chain. With V trimmed by 1 base and J by 1 base, 5 bases remained unmatched. Germline CDR1 is DFQATT and CDR2 is SNEGSKA (reference sequence). This CDR3 comprises 15 residues. These data originate in a study of read filtering for tumor transcriptome and immune sequencing. Molecular barcoded adaptors covering alpha/delta and beta/gamma chains were used on 400 ng RNA. TCRdb re-derived calls from the reads in MiXCR, one entry per CDR3 protein. The sample has tens of thousands of distinct CDR3 sequences, roughly 18% seen once. The V and J genes are TRBV20-1 and TRBJ2-7; 9 bases are a match to TRBD2. The sequencing input was a population of CD138-negative cells sorted from bone marrow. The sequence was collected from a donor at least 40 years old with multiple myeloma. As DNA, the CDR3 is TGCAGTGCTAGAGTGGCGGGAGGGGAGTCCTACGAGCAGTACTTC. Protein: CSARVAGGESYEQYF.